This TCR beta chain comes out of a study of blood T cell repertoires in COVID-19. Turning to the study itself: Both acute and convalescent COVID-19 samples were obtained from the United States, Italy and Spain. In each case, the material was cDNA or gDNA derived from T cells, B-cell-depleted T cells, or PBMCs.

Authors' processing steps: Amplification of reference gene primers provided the estimated nucleated cell counts. Assay: immunoSEQ multiplex PCR; the TCRdb copy retains only in-frame clones and omits some. The V and J calls and the clone size are those of that table, but D and trimming were determined from the DNA. The sample lists some 70,000 clones; over 70% were seen once. The germline V gene has CDR1 MDHEN and CDR2 SYDVKM. V lost 6 bases and J 11 bases, leaving 11 bases between the germline ends. This CDR3 has 11 amino acids. The sequence was obtained from a human donor in a cohort sampled during active COVID-19. The specimen sequenced was peripheral blood. V is TRBV28 and J is TRBJ1-5, with D possibly TRBD1 on 5 matching bases. The CDR3 nucleotides are TGTGCCAGCAGACAGGTCCTCACCCAGCATTTT. Protein sequence: CASRQVLTQHF.